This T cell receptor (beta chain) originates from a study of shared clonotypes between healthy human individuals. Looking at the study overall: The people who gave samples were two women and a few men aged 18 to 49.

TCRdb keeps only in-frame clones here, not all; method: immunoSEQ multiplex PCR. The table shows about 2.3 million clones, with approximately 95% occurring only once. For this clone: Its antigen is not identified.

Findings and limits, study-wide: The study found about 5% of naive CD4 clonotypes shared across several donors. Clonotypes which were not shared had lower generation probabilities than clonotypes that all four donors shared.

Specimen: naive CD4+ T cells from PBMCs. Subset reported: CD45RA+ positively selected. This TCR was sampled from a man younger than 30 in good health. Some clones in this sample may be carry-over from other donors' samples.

DNA for the CDR3: TGTGCCAGCTCACCACCCGGTCTAGCGGGGAAAGAGACCCAGTACTTC. The encoded protein is CASSPPGLAGKETQYF. This sequence joins TRBV18 and TRBJ2-5; 9 bases map to TRBD2. After removal of 0 bases from V and 3 bases from J, the junction contained 5 bases not matched to a gene. This CDR3 region has 16 residues. Germline CDR1 is KGHSH and CDR2 is LQKENI.